This TCR beta chain was identified in a study of cytomegalovirus exposure and HLA in healthy donors. Study results and caveats: The likely origin of a cluster of highly shared sequence variants was a sequencing artifact.

Use of 60 Vbeta and 13 Jbeta primers characterized the PCR. The repertoire was sequenced with immunoSEQ multiplex PCR; TCRdb's copy has only in-frame clones and lacks some. The data show 180,000 or so clones, with 80% seen just once and 1.3% to 1.5% held by the top ten. About this clone: Its specificity is not known.

Per the germline V gene, CDR1 is SGHNT and CDR2 is YYREEE (reference sequence). CDR3 length equals 15 residues. V lost 4 bases and J lost 1; bases outside the gene matches: 2. The chain combines TRBV5-4 with TRBJ2-3, with 11 bases matching TRBD2. This clonotype was obtained from a girl aged 5-17 years in good health and CMV-seropositive. Sequencing was carried out using PBMCs. The CDR3 DNA reads TGTGCCAGCAGCGTGGGACTAGCGGGCACAGATACGCAGTATTTT. It encodes CASSVGLAGTDTQYF.